This TCR beta chain was identified in a study of blood T cell repertoires in COVID-19. Study-wide background: Both acute and convalescent COVID-19 samples were obtained from the United States, Italy and Spain. PBMCs, B-cell-depleted T cells, or T cells provided the cDNA or gDNA that made up the material.

Generated by immunoSEQ multiplex PCR, the TCRdb table keeps only in-frame clones and is missing some. The data contain about 180,000 clones, about 90% of them singletons. Participant reports of clinical history set cohort assignment. Germline assignment: CDR1 SQVTM and CDR2 ANQGSEA. V lost 3 bases and J lost 0; bases outside the gene matches: 4. CDR3 length: 15 residues. The material sequenced was PBMCs or T cells enriched from blood (not recorded which). This chain joins TRBV29-1 and TRBJ2-5, with 10 bases lining up with TRBD2. This TCR derives from a human donor with acute COVID-19. The donor label of this sample is uncertain. The CDR3 sequence is CSVDKRGGYQETQYF. In DNA, the CDR3 is TGCAGCGTTGACAAGCGGGGGGGGTACCAAGAGACCCAGTACTTC.